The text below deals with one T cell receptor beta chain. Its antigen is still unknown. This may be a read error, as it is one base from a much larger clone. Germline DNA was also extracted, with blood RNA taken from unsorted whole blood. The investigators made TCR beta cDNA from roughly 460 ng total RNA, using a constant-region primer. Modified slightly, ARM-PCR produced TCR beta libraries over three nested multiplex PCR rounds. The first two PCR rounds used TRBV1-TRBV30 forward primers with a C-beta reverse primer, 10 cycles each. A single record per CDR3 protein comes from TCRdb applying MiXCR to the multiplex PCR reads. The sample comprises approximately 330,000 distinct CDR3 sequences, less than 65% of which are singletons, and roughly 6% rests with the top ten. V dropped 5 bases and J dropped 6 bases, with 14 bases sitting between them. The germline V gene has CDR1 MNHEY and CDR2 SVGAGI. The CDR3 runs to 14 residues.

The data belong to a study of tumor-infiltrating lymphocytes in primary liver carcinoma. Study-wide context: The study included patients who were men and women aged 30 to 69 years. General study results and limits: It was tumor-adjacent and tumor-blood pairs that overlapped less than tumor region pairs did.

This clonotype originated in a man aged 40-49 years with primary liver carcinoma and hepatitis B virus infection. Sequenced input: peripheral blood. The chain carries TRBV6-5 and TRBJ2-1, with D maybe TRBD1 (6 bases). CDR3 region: CASSTGPRGNEQFF. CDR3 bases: TGTGCCAGCAGTACAGGGCCGCGAGGCAATGAGCAGTTCTTC.